This TCR beta chain was found in a study of blood T cells in healthy people across ages. This clonotype turned up a few times. As yet, its antigen is unknown. It was with a sample-barcoded 5' primer and a J-beta primer mix that a second PCR of roughly 7 to 12 cycles was run. TCRdb called the 5' RACE reads again in MiXCR, with one record for every CDR3 protein. There are 900,000 to 950,000 distinct CDR3 sequences in the sample; roughly 29% occur only once, and roughly 10% lies in the top ten. Drawing of peripheral blood yielded 7.5 to 10 milliliters from each donor. The study, taken as a whole, reports: Diversity was higher, and naive CD4+ cells more numerous, in long-lived donors than in aged donors.

This CDR3 comprises 17 residues. V dropped 2 bases and J dropped 7; count of bases not matched to a gene: 10. Germline CDR1 is SGHTA and CDR2 is FQGTGA. The same sample was also used in a study of T cells of mothers and their children.

The sequenced material came from blood. The TCR originated in a woman aged 40 to 49 in good health. The rearrangement uses TRBV7-3 and TRBJ2-1, with 11 bases that match TRBD2. DNA of the CDR3: TGTGCCAGCAGCTTAGTCCGGCTAGCGGGGGGTACAAATGAGCAGTTCTTC. Translated, it gives CASSLVRLAGGTNEQFF.